The 10 T cell receptor beta chains given below trace back to one sample, sequenced in a study of blood T cells in healthy people across ages. Sample-barcoded 5' priming and a J-beta primer mix drove a second PCR of roughly 6 to 12 cycles. TCRdb analysed the 5' RACE reads with MiXCR anew, one entry per CDR3 protein. The sample consists of roughly 730,000 distinct CDR3 sequences, about 56% of them appearing once. The specimen sequenced was blood. All receptors derive from a man aged 40-50 years in good health.

The chain recombines TRBV6-4 with TRBJ1-1; D call uncertain. The germline V gene encodes CDR1 MRHNA and CDR2 SNTAGT. V was shortened by 2 bases and J by 1 base, with 8 bases between the two germline ends. There are 14 residues in the CDR3. CDR3 sequence reads: CASSDAGENTEAFF. The CDR3 coding sequence is TGTGCCAGCAGTGACGCGGGCGAGAACACTGAAGCTTTCTTT.

This chain connects TRBV20-1 to TRBJ2-3; TRBD2 matches 8 bases. Losses at the gene ends were 0 bases for V and 1 base for J; bases not matched to a gene: 6. The CDR3 is made up of 16 amino acids. The germline V gene encodes CDR1 DFQATT and CDR2 SNEGSKA (reference sequence). CDR3 coding DNA: TGCAGTGCTAGAGATTTAAGCGGGAGCGGCACAGATACGCAGTATTTT. Protein: CSARDLSGSGTDTQYF.

This clonotype was picked up a small number of times. The CDR3 is CSVHRGGPYEQYF. The DNA for the CDR3 is TGCAGCGTTCACAGGGGGGGCCCCTACGAGCAGTACTTC. The V and J genes are TRBV29-1 and TRBJ2-7; weak D call: TRBD1 (8 bases). The ends were cut back, 5 bases at V and 2 bases at J, with 13 bases in the middle. In germline, CDR1 is SQVTM, CDR2 ANQGSEA. The CDR3 contains 13 residues.

The CDR3 is CASSLFGANVLTF. DNA for the CDR3: TGTGCCAGCAGCTTATTTGGGGCCAACGTCCTGACTTTC. J is TRBJ2-6 and V is TRBV7-2; no reliable D call. Trimming took off 2 bases at V and 3 bases at J, with 2 bases between the two ends. Germline V gene data show CDR1 as SGHTA and CDR2 as FQGNSA. The CDR3 runs 13 residues.

The chain employs TRBV20-1 and TRBJ2-3, with a weak D call TRBD2 (5 bases). V was pared by 3 bases and J by 1 base, with 8 bases between. Germline lookup yields CDR1 DFQATT and CDR2 SNEGSKA (reference sequence). The length of the CDR3 is 13 residues. The CDR3 nucleotides read TGCAGTGCTAGGTGGCGGGGCACAGATACGCAGTATTTT. The encoded protein is CSARWRGTDTQYF.

This clonotype has only a few counts. The chain joins TRBV6-5 to TRBJ2-7; TRBD2 aligns across 15 bases. Germline CDR1 is MNHEY and CDR2 is SVGAGI. The CDR3 is 16 amino acids. Trimming took 7 bases from V and 0 from J; bases not matched to a gene: 4. The CDR3: CASIGTSGGSSYEQYF. The CDR3 DNA follows: TGTGCCAGCATAGGGACTAGCGGGGGGAGCTCCTACGAGCAGTACTTC.

The chain joins TRBV29-1 to TRBJ2-1; D is uncertain. The CDR3 loop spans 15 amino acids. With 0 bases removed from V and 0 bases from J, the gap between germline ends came to 9 bases. Germline loops: CDR1 SQVTM, CDR2 ANQGSEA. CDR3 nucleotides: TGCAGCGTTGAAGAGGGTCCGAGCTCCTACAATGAGCAGTTCTTC. Its translation: CSVEEGPSSYNEQFF.

The chain has TRBV6-1 and TRBJ1-2; D gene uncertain. The germline CDR1 and CDR2 sequences are MNHNS and SASEGT. The V gene lost 2 bases and the J gene lost 3 bases, with 4 bases spanning the gap. This CDR3 comprises 12 residues. The CDR3 loop is CASSELDYGYTF. CDR3 DNA sequence: TGTGCCAGCAGTGAATTGGACTATGGCTACACCTTC.

The chain couples TRBV9 to TRBJ2-3; D possibly corresponds to TRBD1 (6 bases). Germline V gives CDR1 SGDLS, CDR2 YYNGEE. V dropped 4 bases and J dropped 3 bases, with 15 bases sitting between them. CDR3 length equals 15 residues. The CDR3 spells CASSPRQGMTDTQYF. DNA for the CDR3: TGTGCCAGCAGCCCAAGGCAGGGGATGACAGATACGCAGTATTTT.

V and J are TRBV21-1 and TRBJ2-1; TRBD1 is the table's D call, not checked against the DNA. TRBV21-1 is recorded as a pseudogene. CDR3 length: 17 residues. The CDR3 DNA follows: TGTGCCAGCAGCAAAGTCTGTCGGGGGACCTCCTACAATGAGCAGTTCTTC. Residues: CASSKVCRGTSYNEQFF.